This T cell receptor (beta chain) was identified during a study of blood T cell repertoires in COVID-19. Background on the study: Samples representing acute and convalescent COVID-19 were sourced from the United States, Italy and Spain. Sources were T cells, B-cell-depleted T cells, or PBMCs; the material itself was cDNA or gDNA.

As originally analysed: Amplified reference gene primers provided the basis for estimating nucleated cell counts. Libraries were prepared by immunoSEQ multiplex PCR; TCRdb keeps only in-frame clonotypes and omits some of them. That table is the source of V, J and clone size, and D and trimming were worked out from the DNA. In the table there are some 100,000 clones, around 90% of which are singletons. Patients at the Seattle site were enrolled during active infection and followed longitudinally. The germline gives CDR1 SGHDN, CDR2 FVKESK. Trimming took off 1 base at V and 2 bases at J, with 11 bases between the two ends. This CDR3 contains 15 residues.

Specimen: peripheral blood. The J gene is TRBJ2-5, the V gene TRBV14, with D possibly being TRBD1 (5 bases). The origin of this receptor is a man aged 50-60 years with COVID-19, enrolled during active disease. The CDR3 coding sequence is TGTGCCAGCAGCCAAGTGCAGGGTGGACAAGAGACCCAGTACTTC. Encoded protein: CASSQVQGGQETQYF.